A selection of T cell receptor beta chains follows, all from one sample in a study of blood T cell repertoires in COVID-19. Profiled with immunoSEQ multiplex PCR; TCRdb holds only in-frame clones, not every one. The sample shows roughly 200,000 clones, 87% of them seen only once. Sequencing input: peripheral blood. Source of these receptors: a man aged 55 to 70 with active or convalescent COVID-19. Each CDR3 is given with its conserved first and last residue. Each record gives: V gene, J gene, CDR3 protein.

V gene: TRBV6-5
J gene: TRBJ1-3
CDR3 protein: CASLAPGGGGNTIYF

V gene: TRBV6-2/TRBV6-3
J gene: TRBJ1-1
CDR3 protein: CASSSTGAAFF

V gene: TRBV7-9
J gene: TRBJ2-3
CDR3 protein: CASSLGAGLGTDTQYF

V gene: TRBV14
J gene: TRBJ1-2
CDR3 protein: CASSQARGQGTGYTF

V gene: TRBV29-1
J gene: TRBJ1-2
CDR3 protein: CSVVVSGGGGYTF

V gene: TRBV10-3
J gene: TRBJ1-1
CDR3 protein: CAISETSGNTEAFF

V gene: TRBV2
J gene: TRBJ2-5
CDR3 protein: CATRLAGGRETQYF

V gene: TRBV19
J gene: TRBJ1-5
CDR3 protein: CASKAGGGNQPQHF

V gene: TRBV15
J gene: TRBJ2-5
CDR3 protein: CATSIAGGRFLETQYF

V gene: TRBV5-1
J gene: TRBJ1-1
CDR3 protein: CASSPGGNTEAFF

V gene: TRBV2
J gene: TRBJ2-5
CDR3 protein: CASSEPTRAPGETQYF

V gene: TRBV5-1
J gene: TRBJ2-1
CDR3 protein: CASSERGLSSSYNEQFF

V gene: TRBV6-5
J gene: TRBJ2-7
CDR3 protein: CASSRRQGIDEQYF

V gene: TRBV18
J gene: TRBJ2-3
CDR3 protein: CASSPRDRADTQYF

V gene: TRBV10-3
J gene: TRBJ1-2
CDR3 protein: CAISESNRQNYGYTF

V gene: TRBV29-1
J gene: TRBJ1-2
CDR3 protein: CSVALTGGNQLRGYTF

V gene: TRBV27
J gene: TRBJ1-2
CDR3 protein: CASGRQVNGYTF

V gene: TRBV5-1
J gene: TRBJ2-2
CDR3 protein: CASSFGQGSSNTGELFF

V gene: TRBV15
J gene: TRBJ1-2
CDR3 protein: CATSRGGGWDYGYTF

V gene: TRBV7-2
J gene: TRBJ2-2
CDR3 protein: CASSLEVAGGLNTGELFF

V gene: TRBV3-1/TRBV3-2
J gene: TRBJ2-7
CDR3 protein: CASSQGPVSSYEQYF

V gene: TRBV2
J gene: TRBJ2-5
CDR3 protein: CASSGDTQETQYF

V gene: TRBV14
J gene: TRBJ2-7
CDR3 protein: CASSQANYPLVEQYF

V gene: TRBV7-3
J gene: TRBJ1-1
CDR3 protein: CASSLTGNTEAFF

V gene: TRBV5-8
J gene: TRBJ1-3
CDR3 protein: CASSLGQISGNTIYF

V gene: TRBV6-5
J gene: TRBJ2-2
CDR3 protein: CASGQGGTGELFF

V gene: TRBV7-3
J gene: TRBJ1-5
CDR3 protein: CASSLTRGTGYQPQHF

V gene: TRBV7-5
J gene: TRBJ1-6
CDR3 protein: CVRSLGGWGPNNSPLHF